The 6 T cell receptor beta chains below all came from one sample that was sequenced in a study of shared clonotypes between healthy human individuals. TCRdb's table, derived via immunoSEQ multiplex PCR, lists solely in-frame clones and lacks some. The sample records around 300,000 clones, around 86% being singletons. The sample taken for sequencing was memory CD8+ T cells sorted from blood. Subset given: CD45RO+ cells pooled with CCR7-negative TemRA cells. The receptors were sampled from a man aged 18-30 years in good health.

In the case of this clone: The sample carries other DNA sequences with the same CDR3. The chain recombines TRBV6-5 with TRBJ2-2, with D perhaps TRBD1 (5 bases). The germline V gene encodes CDR1 MNHEY and CDR2 SVGAGI. The V and J ends lost 0 bases and 2 bases respectively, with 10 bases between them. This CDR3 has 16 amino acids. The CDR3 region has the DNA TGTGCCAGCAGTTACTCGATGGGGCCTAACACCGGGGAGCTGTTTTTT. Residues: CASSYSMGPNTGELFF.

V gene TRBV25-1 combines with J gene TRBJ1-2, with 9 bases lining up with TRBD1. The CDR3 has 14 residues. Germline-derived CDR1 and CDR2 are MGHDK and SYGVNS. Unmatched junction bases numbered 3, after V lost 4 bases and J lost 3 bases. CDR3 nucleotide sequence: TGTGCCAGCAGTGCGACAGGGGGGGACTATGGCTACACCTTC. It codes for CASSATGGDYGYTF.

The chain has TRBV10-2 and TRBJ1-1, with D possibly being TRBD1 (5 bases). The CDR3 totals 14 residues. V shed 3 bases and J shed 1 base, with 9 bases lying between them. Germline V lookup: CDR1 WSHSY, CDR2 SAAADI. CDR3 DNA: TGCGCCAGCAGTGACTACAGGCCGAACACTGAAGCTTTCTTT. Amino acid sequence: CASSDYRPNTEAFF.

This chain links TRBV4-1 with TRBJ1-3, with TRBD1 matching 7 bases. The V segment lost 1 base and the J segment 2 bases; nucleotides outside the gene matches: 5. This CDR3 has 16 residues. Germline values: CDR1 MGHRA, CDR2 YSYEKL. The CDR3 nucleotides are TGCGCCAGCAGCCAAGTAACCGGGACAGCTGGAAACACCATATATTTT. Its protein is CASSQVTGTAGNTIYF.

This chain joins TRBV9 and TRBJ2-7, with a weak D call TRBD1 (6 bases). V lost 2 bases to trimming and J lost 2 bases, with 14 bases between them. The CDR3 extends over 15 amino acids. CDR1 and CDR2 from the germline V gene are SGDLS and YYNGEE. The DNA for the CDR3 is TGTGCCAGCAGCGTGGACCCAGGGGCGACCTACGAGCAGTACTTC. Protein: CASSVDPGATYEQYF.

V usage is TRBV28 and J usage is TRBJ2-7; 9 nucleotides align to TRBD1. CDR3 length: 16 residues. The trim removed 6 bases at V and 0 bases at J, leaving 9 bases unmatched. Germline V lookup: CDR1 MDHEN, CDR2 SYDVKM. CDR3 sequence: CASSQGGTGSSYEQYF. CDR3 bases: TGTGCCAGCAGCCAAGGGGGGACAGGGTCCTCCTACGAGCAGTACTTC.